Below are 5 T cell receptor beta chains sequenced from a single sample in a study of identical twins. MiXCR, run by TCRdb on the 5' RACE reads, gives a single entry per CDR3 protein. The table has 400,000 to 500,000 distinct CDR3 sequences, 18% seen once. The sequencing sample was made of naive T cells sorted from blood. The receptors stem from a man aged 50 to 60 in good health.

CDR3 in DNA: TGCAGTGCTAGAGATGGGGCAGCCGGGGAGCTGTTTTTT. Protein: CSARDGAAGELFF. The chain recombines TRBV20-1 with TRBJ2-2; possibly TRBD1 for D (5 bases). V lost 0 bases and J 6 bases, leaving 8 bases between the germline ends. CDR1 is DFQATT, CDR2 SNEGSKA, per germline (reference sequence). The CDR3 covers 13 residues.

This clonotype was counted only a few times. The chain is built from TRBV6-1 and TRBJ2-3, with 8 positions matching TRBD1. Germline loops: CDR1 MNHNS, CDR2 SASEGT. V gave up 7 bases and J gave up 1 base; unmatched junction bases: 7. The CDR3 contains 15 residues. DNA for the CDR3: TGTGCCAGCACCGGACAGGGCGGCGGCACAGATACGCAGTATTTT. Translation gives CASTGQGGGTDTQYF.

The table lists this clonotype with a few counts. The chain carries TRBV29-1 and TRBJ2-5; 10 bases match TRBD1. The V and J ends lost 5 bases and 2 bases, in that order; junction bases with no gene match: 5. This CDR3 is 14 amino acids long. The germline V gene has CDR1 SQVTM and CDR2 ANQGSEA. CDR3 sequence: CSVLDRGTQETQYF. The CDR3 nucleotides read TGCAGCGTTTTGGACAGGGGGACTCAAGAGACCCAGTACTTC.

This sequence joins TRBV7-9 and TRBJ1-5; tentative D call: TRBD1 (5 bases). Germline assignment: CDR1 SEHNR and CDR2 FQNEAQ (reference sequence). The V gene lost 5 bases and the J gene lost 2 bases, with 13 bases spanning the gap. The CDR3 runs 15 residues. Written as DNA, the CDR3 is TGTGCCAGCAGCCAGGGTAGGGTGGGCAATCAGCCCCAGCATTTT. This sequence encodes CASSQGRVGNQPQHF.

Many counts were recorded for this clonotype. The chain employs TRBV20-1 and TRBJ1-1; D is possibly TRBD1 (6 bases). The CDR3 runs 14 residues. V shed 6 bases and J shed 2 bases, with 16 bases lying between them. Germline CDR1 DFQATT, CDR2 SNEGSKA (reference sequence). CDR3 loop: CSARKDSVNTEAFF. Here the CDR3 DNA reads TGCAGTGCCAGGAAGGACAGTGTAAACACTGAAGCTTTCTTT.